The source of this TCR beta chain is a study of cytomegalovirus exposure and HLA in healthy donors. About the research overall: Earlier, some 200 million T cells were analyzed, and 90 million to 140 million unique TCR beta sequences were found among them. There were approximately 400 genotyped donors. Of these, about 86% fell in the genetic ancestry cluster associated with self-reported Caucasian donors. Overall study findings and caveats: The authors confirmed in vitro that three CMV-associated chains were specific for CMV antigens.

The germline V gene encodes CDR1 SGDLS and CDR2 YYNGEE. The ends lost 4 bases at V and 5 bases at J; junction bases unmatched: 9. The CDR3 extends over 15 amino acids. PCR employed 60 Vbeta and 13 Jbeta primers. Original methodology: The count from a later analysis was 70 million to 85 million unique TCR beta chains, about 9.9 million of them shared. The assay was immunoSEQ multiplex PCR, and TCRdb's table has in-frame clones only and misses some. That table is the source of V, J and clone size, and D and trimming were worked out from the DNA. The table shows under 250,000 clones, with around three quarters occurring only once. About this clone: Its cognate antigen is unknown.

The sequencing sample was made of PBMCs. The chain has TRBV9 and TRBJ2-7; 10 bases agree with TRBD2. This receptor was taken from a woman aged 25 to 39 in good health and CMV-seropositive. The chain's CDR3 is CASSKWVAGGHEQYF. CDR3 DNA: TGTGCCAGCAGCAAATGGGTAGCGGGAGGCCACGAGCAGTACTTC.